Listed below are T cell receptor beta chains from one sample, sequenced in a study of technical replicates of blood from a few donors. Data came from immunoSEQ multiplex PCR; TCRdb stores just in-frame clones and leaves some out. The repertoire has 90,000 to 100,000 clones, approximately 96% of them found once; the top ten carry 0.22%. Sequencing used T cells isolated from PBMCs. The receptors were sampled from a human donor in good health. CDR3s include the opening cysteine and the closing phenylalanine or tryptophan.

j_call | v_call | cdr3_aa
TRBJ2-7 | TRBV15 | CATSPKGEGLGEQYF
TRBJ1-1 | TRBV25-1 | CASKVSGGGFRAFF
TRBJ2-2 | TRBV10-1 | CASSKNTGELFF
TRBJ2-3 | TRBV10-1 | CASSAGTGADTQYF
TRBJ2-1 | TRBV7-9 | CASRAKGQWNSYNEQFF
TRBJ2-7 | TRBV9 | CASSASGGAYEQYF
TRBJ2-7 | TRBV5-1 | CASSPGQASYEQYF
TRBJ1-1 | TRBV5-1 | CASSLIGEDTEAFF
TRBJ1-6 | TRBV6-5 | CASSTGREGSPLHF
TRBJ2-1 | TRBV6-6 | CASSYMAGGGNEQFF
TRBJ2-7 | TRBV7-2 | CASSLLVDEQYF
TRBJ1-2 | TRBV4-1 | CASSQGGQYYGYTF
TRBJ1-5 | TRBV7-2 | CASSSWGDSNQPQHF
TRBJ1-4 | TRBV6-5 | CASSGTATNEKLFF
TRBJ2-7 | TRBV29-1 | CSVVPQGYEQYF
TRBJ2-3 | TRBV19 | CASSKVRRDYPFPQYF
TRBJ1-6 | TRBV18 | CASSPTQGTYNSPLHF
TRBJ2-1 | TRBV5-1 | CASSPGTSSYNEQFF
TRBJ1-4 | TRBV6-1 | CASSEAGGNEKLFF
TRBJ2-7 | TRBV19 | CASSSREPPDEQYF
TRBJ2-7 | TRBV19 | CASSAGLAGTEQYF
TRBJ2-7 | TRBV10-1 | CASSESTGSKQYF
TRBJ2-7 | TRBV2 | CASSRDSSYEQYF
TRBJ2-7 | TRBV15 | CATSRVGTGRSGEQYF
TRBJ1-1 | TRBV14 | CASSQYQGTEAFF
TRBJ2-5 | TRBV30 | CAWSVFLQETQYF
TRBJ2-1 | TRBV19 | CASSILAGEGGEQFF
TRBJ2-5 | TRBV7-6 | CASSLDFGGAGETQYF
TRBJ2-7 | TRBV6-5 | CASSYGTTYEQYF
TRBJ2-3 | TRBV4-1 | CASSQDPAGRVTDTQYF
TRBJ2-7 | TRBV10-2 | CASSLQGVDEQYF
TRBJ2-1 | TRBV11-1 | CASSSVGAADEQFF
TRBJ1-1 | TRBV5-6 | CASSWGTENTEAFF
TRBJ2-3 | TRBV25-1 | CASSELGTGHQDTQYF
TRBJ2-7 | TRBV10-1 | CASSESQRVDEQYF
TRBJ1-5 | TRBV25-1 | CASSESVSNQPQHF
TRBJ1-5 | TRBV2 | CASSEDQGDQPQHF
TRBJ1-1 | TRBV15 | CATSQGMNTEAFF
TRBJ2-3 | TRBV2 | CARKRGGYTDTQYF
TRBJ1-2 | TRBV28 | CASSTTGGAGGYTF
TRBJ2-5 | TRBV7-8 | CASSLGLAGAFQETQYF
TRBJ1-5 | TRBV30 | CAWGSGGQPQHF
TRBJ1-2 | TRBV20-1 | CSAFTGEGYTF
TRBJ1-1 | TRBV7-9 | CASSRVNTEAFF
TRBJ2-3 | TRBV20-1 | CSASSTDTQYF